A selection of T cell receptor beta chains follows, all from one sample in a study of vaccination effects on CD4 cells after COVID-19. TCRdb's table, derived via immunoSEQ multiplex PCR, lists solely in-frame clones and lacks some. The sample lists about 73,000 clones; approximately 75% were seen once. These receptors lack a known antigen. Sample: CD4+ T cells from PBMCs cultured with HCoV-NL63 spike peptides, taken before COVID-19 vaccination. The receptors stem from a human donor who received a COVID-19 vaccine. Each CDR3 is given with its conserved first and last residue. The D gene is left open where the match is weak. Size tells how often a clone was seen (once, few, many) or the class of an expanded clone, and some rows leave it out.

TRBV19,TRBJ1-5,NA,NA,CASSIPGTGSNQPQHF,TGTGCCAGTAGTATCCCGGGGACTGGGAGCAATCAGCCCCAGCATTTT
TRBV5-1,TRBJ1-6,few,TRBD1,CASSWDRAGNSPLHF,TGCGCCAGCAGCTGGGACAGGGCGGGGAATTCACCCCTCCACTTT
TRBV19,TRBJ1-4,NA,NA,CASSDRVDNEKLFF,TGTGCCAGTAGTGACCGGGTCGATAATGAAAAACTGTTTTTT
TRBV19,TRBJ2-5,NA,NA,CASSIRNIAGVTGRVETQYF,TGTGCCAGTAGTATTCGAAACATCGCAGGGGTTACGGGGAGGGTCGAGACCCAGTACTTC
TRBV2,TRBJ1-5,few,NA,CASRDSNQPQHF,TGTGCCAGCAGAGATAGCAATCAGCCCCAGCATTTT
TRBV10-3,TRBJ1-2,NA,NA,CAISESMTGNYGYTF,TGTGCCATCAGTGAGTCGATGACAGGCAACTATGGCTACACCTTC
TRBV2,TRBJ2-1,few,NA,CASNRDGIGNEQFF,TGTGCCAGCAACCGTGACGGGATTGGAAATGAGCAGTTCTTC
TRBV7-9,TRBJ1-1,few,NA,CASSSSQIRNTEAFF,TGTGCCAGCAGCTCCTCACAGATAAGGAACACTGAAGCTTTCTTT
TRBV24-1,TRBJ2-1,NA,TRBD1,CATSDSPGQVASYNEQFF,TGTGCCACCAGTGACTCGCCGGGACAGGTCGCTTCCTACAATGAGCAGTTCTTC
TRBV24-1,TRBJ2-5,NA,NA,CATSDPTREETQYF,TGTGCCACCAGTGACCCAACCAGGGAGGAGACCCAGTACTTC
TRBV3-1/TRBV3-2,TRBJ1-5,once,NA,CASSQSIRTRGNQPQHF,TGTGCCAGCAGCCAGAGTATCCGTACACGAGGTAATCAGCCCCAGCATTTT
TRBV29-1,TRBJ2-5,NA,NA,CSVIQGQETQYF,TGCAGCGTGATTCAGGGCCAAGAGACCCAGTACTTC
TRBV5-4,TRBJ1-4,NA,NA,CASSTREATNEKLFF,TGTGCCAGCAGCACTCGAGAAGCAACTAATGAAAAACTGTTTTTT
TRBV2,TRBJ1-2,few,NA,CASSEMTARDGYTF,TGTGCCAGCAGTGAAATGACAGCGAGGGATGGCTACACCTTC
TRBV27,TRBJ2-1,few,NA,CASSLRGNEQFF,TGTGCCAGCAGTTTACGGGGCAATGAGCAGTTCTTC
TRBV18,TRBJ1-2,NA,NA,CASSPKQGLDYGYTF,TGTGCCAGCTCACCCAAGCAGGGACTCGACTATGGCTACACCTTC
TRBV12-5,TRBJ2-1,NA,TRBD2,CASGLTGTSYNEQFF,TGTGCTAGTGGTTTGACCGGGACTAGCTACAATGAGCAGTTCTTC
TRBV7-3,TRBJ2-3,once,TRBD2,CASSRAAGGVDTQYF,TGTGCCAGCAGCCGAGCAGCGGGGGGGGTAGATACGCAGTATTTT
TRBV19,TRBJ2-5,once,NA,CASSIFGRDAETQYF,TGTGCCAGTAGTATTTTTGGCAGGGATGCTGAGACCCAGTACTTC
TRBV4-1,TRBJ1-6,NA,NA,CASSQEGGDSPLHF,TGCGCCAGCAGCCAAGAAGGGGGGGATTCACCCCTCCACTTT
TRBV12-3/TRBV12-4,TRBJ1-2,NA,NA,CASSSGGAGNF,TGTGCCAGCAGTTCGGGCGGGGCAGGCAACTTC
TRBV7-2,TRBJ2-1,NA,TRBD2,CASSLTSGTYNEQFF,TGTGCCAGCAGCTTGACTAGCGGAACTTACAATGAGCAGTTCTTC
TRBV12-3/TRBV12-4,TRBJ1-1,NA,NA,CASSNPIEAFF,TGTGCCAGCAGTAACCCAATTGAAGCTTTCTTT
TRBV6-2/TRBV6-3,TRBJ1-2,NA,NA,CASSYIGKYGYTF,TGTGCCAGCAGTTACATCGGGAAATATGGCTACACCTTC
TRBV18,TRBJ2-5,NA,NA,CASSPGGSTQETQYF,TGTGCCAGCTCACCGGGCGGCAGTACCCAAGAGACCCAGTACTTC
TRBV5-4,TRBJ2-5,NA,TRBD1,CASSWEYRGPETQYF,TGTGCCAGCAGCTGGGAGTACAGGGGCCCCGAGACCCAGTACTTC
TRBV6-5,TRBJ1-2,NA,NA,CATHRTVHYGYTF,TGTGCCACACATCGTACAGTGCATTATGGCTACACCTTC
TRBV4-1,TRBJ2-3,NA,TRBD1,CASSQAQNRGQRDTQYF,TGCGCCAGCAGCCAAGCCCAAAACAGGGGGCAGAGAGATACGCAGTATTTT
TRBV7-3,TRBJ2-6,NA,TRBD2,CASSPFSGGSGANVLTF,TGTGCCAGCAGCCCCTTCAGCGGGGGGTCTGGGGCCAACGTCCTGACTTTC
TRBV18,TRBJ1-6,once,TRBD1,CASSQNGQGLRFSPPPLHF,TGTGCCAGCTCACAAAACGGACAGGGACTTCGATTTTCGCCCCCACCCCTCCACTTT
TRBV5-1,TRBJ2-2,NA,NA,CASSLAPAGELFF,TGCGCCAGCAGCTTGGCCCCCGCCGGGGAGCTGTTTTTT
TRBV9,TRBJ1-6,NA,TRBD1,CASSARGTGPNSPLHF,TGTGCCAGCAGCGCGAGAGGGACAGGACCTAATTCACCCCTCCACTTT
TRBV7-9,TRBJ1-2,NA,TRBD1,CASSKTGEGYGYTF,TGTGCCAGCAGTAAGACAGGGGAGGGCTATGGCTACACCTTC
TRBV5-1,TRBJ2-2,few,NA,CASSIKQGSGELFF,TGCGCCAGCAGCATAAAACAGGGAAGCGGGGAGCTGTTTTTT
TRBV7-2,TRBJ1-2,NA,TRBD1,CASSLAQGAGYGYTF,TGTGCCAGCAGCTTAGCGCAGGGGGCCGGCTATGGCTACACCTTC
TRBV5-1,TRBJ2-2,NA,TRBD1,CASSWIRDRLPRPQMNTGELFF,TGCGCCAGCAGCTGGATCCGGGACAGACTTCCACGTCCTCAAATGAACACCGGGGAGCTGTTTTTT
TRBV6-2/TRBV6-3,TRBJ2-1,NA,TRBD2,CASSYSWASGGRNEQFF,TGTGCCAGCAGTTACTCGTGGGCTAGCGGGGGAAGGAATGAGCAGTTCTTC
TRBV19,TRBJ2-5,NA,TRBD1,CASSPGTERETQYF,TGTGCCAGTAGTCCGGGGACAGAACGAGAGACCCAGTACTTC
TRBV2,TRBJ1-5,NA,NA,CASSWFGGNQPQHF,TGTGCCAGCAGTTGGTTCGGGGGAAATCAGCCCCAGCATTTT
TRBV27,TRBJ2-2,NA,NA,CASSPLDRLASNTGELFF,TGTGCCAGCAGTCCCCTGGATCGGCTAGCGTCGAACACCGGGGAGCTGTTTTTT
TRBV18,TRBJ2-6,NA,TRBD1,CASSRQTTGSGANVLTF,TGTGCCAGCTCACGACAAACGACAGGGTCTGGGGCCAACGTCCTGACTTTC
TRBV7-3,TRBJ2-5,NA,TRBD2,CASSFGREEETQYF,TGTGCCAGCAGCTTTGGGCGGGAGGAAGAGACCCAGTACTTC
TRBV7-6,TRBJ2-5,NA,NA,CASSLLGVLQETQYF,TGTGCCAGCAGCTTATTGGGGGTGCTACAAGAGACCCAGTACTTC
TRBV19,TRBJ1-1,NA,NA,CASSMAGDTEAFF,TGTGCCAGTAGTATGGCAGGGGACACTGAAGCTTTCTTT